This record concerns one TCR beta chain sequence. Its antigen remains unknown. This sample was taken from a study of T cells in Graves' hyperthyroidism and ophthalmopathy. On the study more broadly: Specimen type is peripheral blood, collected at initial diagnosis prior to any treatment. Study results and caveats: Peripheral blood also featured most of the thyroid clonotypes expanded above 0.001. Ophthalmopathy got predicted by the model a median around 6.8 months before its onset.

The V segment lost 1 base and the J segment 9 bases; nucleotides outside the gene matches: 5. Germline V gives CDR1 SGHDN, CDR2 FVKESK. CDR3 length: 15 amino acids. Regions amplified from RNA transcripts were the TCR beta CDR3 regions. HTBI primers drove first-round RT-PCR of the TCR CDR3. TCRdb processed the multiplex PCR reads anew with MiXCR; each CDR3 protein has one entry. The sample has 450,000 to 500,000 distinct CDR3 sequences, 20% to 25% seen once. The study excluded patients with uncontrolled infection, other autoimmune disease, pregnancy or lactation. The clonotype comes from a woman in her sixties or seventies with Graves' ophthalmopathy. Sequencing input: blood. The chain employs TRBV14 and TRBJ1-6, with TRBD1 matching over 8 bases. The CDR3 reads CASSQVLTGGSPLHF. The CDR3 DNA follows: TGTGCCAGCAGCCAAGTCTTAACAGGGGGTTCACCCCTCCACTTT.